One and the same sample provided the 22 T cell receptor beta chains below, sequenced in a study of neurological immune-mediated disorders (dated by TCRdb to between 2017 and 2020). The library was made by 5' RACE. The sequencer listed for this sample is Illumina HiSeq 2500. TCRdb reran the public reads through fastp at Q25 and MiXCR, keeping productive beta chains. For every CDR3 protein sequence, its rows merge into one entry that carries the most common genes and DNA. Across this sample there are about 59,000 distinct CDR3 sequences, with more than 9.5% seen only once. About 10% of the sample belongs to the ten largest clones. Sequencing was performed on PBMCs. The receptors here all came from a woman aged 55 to 70 with HTLV-1-associated myelopathy (HAM/TSP).

This clonotype has at least ten counts. This chain connects TRBV2 to TRBJ1-2, with D possibly being TRBD1 (6 bases). Trimming removed 0 bases from V and 8 bases from J, with 7 bases in between. This CDR3 comprises 12 residues. From germline, CDR1 is SNHLY and CDR2 FYNNEI. CDR3 region: CASSEAQGGYTF. CDR3 nucleotide sequence: TGTGCCAGCAGTGAAGCACAGGGAGGCTACACCTTC.

There are many counts of this clonotype. V gene TRBV9 combines with J gene TRBJ2-2; D ambiguous. Germline lookup yields CDR1 SGDLS and CDR2 YYNGEE. The CDR3 extends over 15 amino acids. Deletions cut 2 bases from V and 6 bases from J, with 14 bases between. CDR3 in DNA: TGTGCCAGCAGCGTGAGTCCCTCCATCCCCGGGGAGCTGTTTTTT. This codes for CASSVSPSIPGELFF.

Concerning this clonotype: This may arise from a read error, as a much more abundant clone is one base away. This chain joins TRBV12-3 or TRBV12-4 and TRBJ1-1, with a possible D match to TRBD1 (5 bases). The V gene lost 7 bases and the J gene lost 7 bases, with 16 bases spanning the gap. The CDR3 loop spans 13 amino acids. CDR3 amino acids: CASNTYPGDEAFF. The CDR3 bases are TGTGCCAGCAATACTTATCCGGGGGATGAAGCTTTCTTT.

This clonotype was seen many times. The V call is TRBV25-1, the J call TRBJ2-6; possibly TRBD2 for D (7 bases). The CDR3 contains 17 residues. Germline V CDR1 and CDR2: MGHDK, SYGVNS. Trimming left V 4 bases short and J 0 bases short, with 13 bases between. The CDR3 loop reads CASSVGGGGSGANVLTF. Written as DNA, the CDR3 is TGTGCCAGCAGTGTGGGGGGCGGGGGCTCTGGGGCCAACGTCCTGACTTTC.

Many counts were recorded for this clonotype. The V gene is TRBV6-6, the J gene TRBJ2-7, with TRBD2 matching 8 bases. The CDR3 sequence is 16 residues long. V dropped 6 bases and J dropped 6; count of bases not matched to a gene: 16. Germline V lookup: CDR1 MNHNY, CDR2 SVGAGI (reference sequence). Here the CDR3 reads CASSYSQRGPRGEQYF. In DNA, the CDR3 is TGTGCCAGCAGCTACAGCCAGCGGGGGCCCAGGGGCGAGCAGTACTTC.

In its sample, this clonotype was seen many times. The chain recombines TRBV6-5 with TRBJ2-7, with TRBD2 matching 15 bases. The V segment lost 6 bases and the J segment 6 bases; nucleotides outside the gene matches: 3. CDR3 length equals 14 residues. Germline-derived CDR1 and CDR2 are MNHEY and SVGAGI. For the CDR3, the DNA is TGTGCCAGCAGATCGGGACTAGCGGGAGGCGAGCAGTACTTC. Its translation is CASRSGLAGGEQYF.

In this sample, this clonotype turned up many times. J is TRBJ2-5 and V is TRBV5-1; TRBD2 might be the D (6 bases). V lost 0 bases to trimming and J lost 4 bases, with 7 bases between them. CDR1 SGHRS and CDR2 YFSETQ come from the germline V gene. The CDR3 loop spans 13 amino acids. In DNA form, the CDR3 reads TGCGCCAGCAGCTTGGTGGAGGGAGAGACCCAGTACTTC. Its translation: CASSLVEGETQYF.

This clonotype was observed many times. The chain uses TRBV5-1 and TRBJ2-7; 10 bases map to TRBD2. V dropped 1 base and J dropped 6; count of bases not matched to a gene: 7. The germline gives CDR1 SGHRS, CDR2 YFSETQ. There are 15 residues in the CDR3. The CDR3 loop is CASSLSSGSWIEQYF. The CDR3 coding sequence is TGCGCCAGCAGCTTGTCTAGCGGGAGTTGGATCGAGCAGTACTTC.

This clonotype was observed at least ten times. V is TRBV7-8 and J is TRBJ2-1; D call uncertain. Trimming took off 5 bases at V and 6 bases at J, with 20 bases between the two ends. Germline V gene lookup returns CDR1 SGHVS and CDR2 FQNEAQ. The CDR3 extends over 16 amino acids. CDR3 sequence reads: CASSLLRTVITNEQFF. The CDR3 nucleotides are TGTGCCAGCAGCCTACTTAGGACGGTCATCACCAATGAGCAGTTCTTC.

In regard to this clonotype: This may be a read error: a much more frequent sequence differs by one nucleotide. This chain joins TRBV25-1 and TRBJ1-1; TRBD1 matches 7 bases. V was pared by 5 bases and J by 1 base, with 7 bases of the junction left unmatched. Germline V CDR1 and CDR2: MGHDK, SYGVNS. This CDR3 spans 15 amino acids. In nucleotides, the CDR3 is TGTGCCAGCAGTCCCCACCGACAGGGGAACACTGAAGCTTTCTTT. Protein sequence: CASSPHRQGNTEAFF.

This clonotype was observed at least ten times. This chain links TRBV11-2 with TRBJ2-1, with TRBD2 matching over 14 bases. The junction had 9 bases not matched to a gene; V was cut back by 5 bases and J by 6 bases. The CDR3 extends over 17 amino acids. CDR1 is SGHAT and CDR2 is FQNNGV in the germline V gene. The DNA of the CDR3 is TGTGCCAGCAGCCCTTCGCGACTAGCGGGAGGGCCCAATGAGCAGTTCTTC. Amino acid sequence: CASSPSRLAGGPNEQFF.

This clonotype was seen ten or more times. This chain links TRBV3-1 with TRBJ2-7; D is possibly TRBD1 (6 bases). The germline V gene has CDR1 LGHDT and CDR2 YNNKEL (reference sequence). The CDR3 extends over 14 amino acids. The V end was cut by 1 base, the J end by 2 bases, with 9 bases between. CDR3 DNA sequence: TGTGCCAGCAGCCAAGGAGGGACAACCTACGAGCAGTACTTC. It specifies CASSQGGTTYEQYF.

This clonotype was recorded many times. The V gene is TRBV19, the J gene TRBJ2-7, with D uncertain. Trimming shortened V by 0 bases and J by 0 bases, and 15 bases separated the two germline ends. Germline V CDR1 and CDR2: LNHDA, SQIVND (reference sequence). This CDR3 region has 17 residues. The CDR3 sequence: CASSIDPPGGTSYEQYF. The CDR3 DNA reads as TGTGCCAGTAGTATAGATCCCCCAGGTGGAACCTCCTACGAGCAGTACTTC.

In its sample, this clonotype was seen many times. V is TRBV20-1 and J is TRBJ2-3, with TRBD2 identical over 8 bases. The CDR3 consists of 14 residues. Germline V lookup: CDR1 DFQATT, CDR2 SNEGSKA (reference sequence). The V and J ends lost 3 bases and 5 bases, in that order; junction bases with no gene match: 7. In nucleotides, the CDR3 is TGCAGTGCTAGCGCCGGGGGGGGGAAAGATACGCAGTATTTT. Protein: CSASAGGGKDTQYF.

The DNA for the CDR3 is TGCGCCAGCAGCTTGGGTACTACTCTACCCCAAGTTGGTGAGCAGTTCTTC. Protein: CASSLGTTLPQVGEQFF. V and J are TRBV5-1 and TRBJ2-1; D remains ambiguous. The CDR3 covers 17 residues. V dropped 0 bases and J dropped 9 bases, with 22 bases sitting between them. Germline V gene data show CDR1 as SGHRS and CDR2 as YFSETQ.

This clonotype was observed many times. The chain recombines TRBV5-1 with TRBJ2-5, with no clear D. The germline V and J ends were trimmed by 0 bases and 6 bases, with 12 bases remaining between them. Germline V lookup: CDR1 SGHRS, CDR2 YFSETQ. There are 14 residues in the CDR3. The chain's CDR3 is CASSLEAAGKTQYF. The DNA of the CDR3 is TGCGCCAGCAGCTTGGAGGCGGCTGGGAAGACCCAGTACTTC.

There are many counts of this clonotype. The CDR3 DNA follows: TGCGCCAGCAGCTTGACCCCGGCGGGAGTGACAGATACGCAGTATTTT. Translation: CASSLTPAGVTDTQYF. V gene TRBV5-1 combines with J gene TRBJ2-3; 7 bases match TRBD2. Germline CDR1 is SGHRS and CDR2 is YFSETQ. The junction had 8 bases not matched to a gene; V was cut back by 1 base and J by 3 bases. This CDR3 region has 16 residues.

There are many counts of this clonotype. Here the CDR3 DNA reads TGTGCCAGCAGCTCTCGGGGGGGGCCCGGGGAGCTGTTTTTT. Translation: CASSSRGGPGELFF. The chain combines TRBV6-2 or TRBV6-3 with TRBJ2-2; 8 nucleotides match TRBD2. The CDR3 is 14 residues long. J was trimmed by 6 bases and V by 6 bases; bases with no gene match: 6. Germline CDR1 and CDR2: MNHEY and SVGEGT.

This clonotype came up many times. The chain is built from TRBV5-1 and TRBJ2-1, with 16 bases identical to TRBD2. Trimming at V came to 4 bases and at J to 8 bases, leaving 15 bases not matched to a gene. The CDR3 sequence is 19 residues long. The germline V gene encodes CDR1 SGHRS and CDR2 YFSETQ. The CDR3 DNA follows: TGCGCCAGCAGCCCCAACCCGACAGCGGGACTAGCGGGAGGGCATGAGCAGTTCTTC. This gives the protein CASSPNPTAGLAGGHEQFF.

This clonotype was observed many times. The rearrangement joins TRBV6-5 to TRBJ1-5; no clear D gene. The V end was cut by 6 bases, the J end by 2 bases, with 11 bases between. The germline gives CDR1 MNHEY, CDR2 SVGAGI. The CDR3 contains 14 residues. The CDR3 nucleotides read TGTGCCAGCAGCCCGACGGCGGGCAATCAGCCCCAGCATTTT. It yields the protein CASSPTAGNQPQHF.

This clonotype showed up many times. J is TRBJ2-5 and V is TRBV7-9; tentatively, D is TRBD2 (7 bases). Germline V CDR1 and CDR2: SEHNR, FQNEAQ (reference sequence). The V gene lost 5 bases and the J gene lost 4 bases, with 14 bases spanning the gap. The CDR3 extends over 14 amino acids. CDR3 nucleotides: TGTGCCAGCAGCGTAGGACTAGGGGGAGAGACCCAGTACTTC. This gives the protein CASSVGLGGETQYF. The full variable domain, rest sourced from reference TRBV7-9 and TRBJ2-5, is DTGVSQNPRHKITKRGQNVTFRCDPISEHNRLYWYRQTLGQGPEFLTYFQNEAQLEKSRLLSDRFSAERPKGSFSTLEIQRTEQGDSAMYLCASSVGLGGETQYFGPGTRLLVL.

This clonotype has at least ten counts. The chain joins TRBV27 to TRBJ2-3; possibly TRBD2 for D (6 bases). The CDR3 runs to 14 residues. Germline CDR1 is MNHEY and CDR2 is SMNVEV (reference sequence). Deletions cut 4 bases from V and 2 bases from J, with 10 bases between. In DNA, the CDR3 is TGTGCCAGCAGTTCCTGGGGGGACACAGATACGCAGTATTTT. Translated: CASSSWGDTDTQYF.